Below, 28 T cell receptor beta chains from the same sample are listed, as sequenced in a study of T cells after yellow fever vaccination. TCRdb independently ran MiXCR on the 5' RACE reads; one entry per CDR3 protein. The repertoire includes approximately 240,000 distinct CDR3 sequences, roughly 3.7% of them detected once, and about 20% sits in the top ten. Specimen: PBMCs, collected 15 days after the yellow fever booster vaccination. These receptors were collected from a man younger than 35 who received the YFV17D yellow fever vaccine.

The table lists this clonotype with many counts. The chain links TRBV3-1 to TRBJ2-2, with 14 bases lining up with TRBD2. V lost 1 base to trimming and J lost 0 bases; unmatched junction nucleotides: 1. CDR3 length: 18 amino acids. Germline CDR1 and CDR2: LGHDT and YNNKEL (reference sequence). In DNA form, the CDR3 reads TGTGCCAGCAGCCAAGGGACTAGCGGGGGGCCGAACACCGGGGAGCTGTTTTTT. Its translation is CASSQGTSGGPNTGELFF.

The J gene is TRBJ1-1, the V gene TRBV12-3 or TRBV12-4; TRBD1 aligns across 8 bases. The CDR3 runs to 15 residues. Trimming cost V 5 bases and J 3 bases; bases outside gene matches: 8. CDR3 nucleotide sequence: TGTGCCAGCAGTCTTCAACAGGGGGTGGACACTGAAGCTTTCTTT. Translating gives CASSLQQGVDTEAFF.

This clonotype occurred many times. V gene TRBV24-1 combines with J gene TRBJ1-4; D is unclear. Trimming stripped 1 base from V and 0 bases from J, with 11 bases between. This CDR3 region has 17 residues. CDR1 is KGHDR and CDR2 is SFDVKD in the germline V gene. This chain's CDR3 is CATSDFSLGATNEKLFF. For the CDR3, the DNA is TGTGCCACCAGTGATTTCTCCTTGGGAGCAACTAATGAAAAACTGTTTTTT.

This clonotype was recorded many times. The chain recombines TRBV24-1 with TRBJ1-5; D is perhaps TRBD1 (5 bases). The CDR3 loop spans 13 amino acids. Trimming took off 3 bases at V and 7 bases at J, with 9 bases between the two ends. Germline-derived CDR1 and CDR2 are KGHDR and SFDVKD. The CDR3 DNA reads as TGTGCCACCAGTGATAGGCAGGGACAGCCCCAGCATTTT. Protein product: CATSDRQGQPQHF.

This clonotype was seen ten or more times. This chain joins TRBV4-1 and TRBJ2-2, with D maybe TRBD1 (6 bases). Germline V gene sequence: CDR1 MGHRA, CDR2 YSYEKL. The length of the CDR3 is 16 residues. Trimming removed 1 base from V and 6 bases from J, with 15 bases in between. CDR3: CASSQVGAIKAGELFF. The CDR3 DNA sequence: TGCGCCAGCAGCCAAGTGGGGGCGATCAAGGCCGGGGAGCTGTTTTTT.

This clonotype was found many times. This chain joins TRBV27 and TRBJ2-1, with TRBD1 identical over 10 bases. CDR3 size: 19 residues. Germline CDR1 MNHEY, CDR2 SMNVEV (reference sequence). The J segment lost 5 bases and the V segment lost 2 bases, leaving 15 bases of the junction unmatched. The CDR3 DNA reads TGTGCCAGCAGTTTAGGGCCGGGACAGGGGTCCACCTTCGACAATGAGCAGTTCTTC. Translation: CASSLGPGQGSTFDNEQFF.

This clonotype was seen at least ten times. This chain joins TRBV6-9 and TRBJ1-1; a possible D gene is TRBD1 (5 bases). The length of the CDR3 is 14 residues. Trimming took 4 bases from V and 1 from J, leaving 10 bases between them. Germline loops: CDR1 MNHGY, CDR2 SVAAGI. The chain's CDR3 is CASSFGHENTEAFF. Here the CDR3 DNA reads TGTGCCAGCAGTTTCGGACACGAGAACACTGAAGCTTTCTTT.

This clonotype was detected many times. This sequence joins TRBV5-1 and TRBJ2-1; D gene uncertain. Germline loops: CDR1 SGHRS, CDR2 YFSETQ. With 4 bases removed from V and 1 base from J, the gap between germline ends came to 6 bases. The CDR3 contains 13 residues. CDR3 residues: CASSPGSYNEQFF. CDR3 DNA: TGCGCCAGCAGCCCCGGGTCCTACAATGAGCAGTTCTTC.

This clonotype showed up many times. This chain joins TRBV7-8 and TRBJ2-3, with D perhaps matching TRBD2 (5 bases). The germline V gene encodes CDR1 SGHVS and CDR2 FQNEAQ. This CDR3 region has 14 residues. Trimming cost V 1 base and J 4 bases, with 9 bases left between them. The DNA for the CDR3 is TGTGCCAGCAGCTTAGATTCGGGGTCAGATACGCAGTATTTT. It yields the protein CASSLDSGSDTQYF.

There are many counts of this clonotype. The rearrangement joins TRBV6-2 or TRBV6-3 to TRBJ2-5; 8 nucleotides agree with TRBD1. Germline lookup yields CDR1 MNHEY and CDR2 SVGEGT. The CDR3 is made up of 20 amino acids. V lost 2 bases, J lost 5 bases, and 22 bases stayed unmatched. The CDR3 is CASSYTNAGTGSLGWETQYF. The DNA of the CDR3 is TGTGCCAGCAGTTACACGAACGCCGGGACAGGTAGCTTAGGCTGGGAGACCCAGTACTTC.

In its sample, this clonotype was seen many times. The chain recombines TRBV7-9 with TRBJ2-1, with 8 bases aligning to TRBD2. Trimming at V came to 5 bases and at J to 8 bases, leaving 11 bases not matched to a gene. The length of the CDR3 is 15 residues. Germline loops: CDR1 SEHNR, CDR2 FQNEAQ (reference sequence). The CDR3 DNA is TGTGCCAGCAGCCTAACCGGGACTAGGGGTCATGAGCAGTTCTTC. As protein: CASSLTGTRGHEQFF.

In this sample, this clonotype turned up many times. The rearrangement uses TRBV20-1 and TRBJ2-1, with no clear D. The CDR3 length is 15 residues. The germline gives CDR1 DFQATT, CDR2 SNEGSKA (reference sequence). The germline V and J ends were trimmed by 8 bases and 7 bases, with 24 bases remaining between them. CDR3 protein: CSSWAERAIRNEQFF. The CDR3 DNA is TGCAGTTCCTGGGCCGAGAGAGCGATAAGGAATGAGCAGTTCTTC.

At least ten counts were recorded for this clonotype. This rearrangement joins TRBV20-1 to TRBJ2-2; 8 nucleotides match TRBD1. CDR1 and CDR2 (germline): DFQATT, SNEGSKA (reference sequence). This CDR3 region has 15 residues. With V trimmed by 6 bases and J by 0 bases, 6 bases remained unmatched. The CDR3 protein is CSAVTGATNTGELFF. CDR3 in DNA: TGCAGTGCGGTGACAGGGGCAACGAACACCGGGGAGCTGTTTTTT.

Ten or more counts support this clonotype. V gene TRBV3-1 combines with J gene TRBJ1-1, with D hard to call. This CDR3 comprises 15 residues. Between the trimmed V and J ends, which lost 1 base and 5 bases, there was a span of 14 bases. Per the germline V gene, CDR1 is LGHDT and CDR2 is YNNKEL (reference sequence). For the CDR3, the DNA is TGTGCCAGCAGCCAAGTGACGGCAGGAGCGACTGAAGCTTTCTTT. Translated: CASSQVTAGATEAFF.

This clonotype was detected many times. The chain couples TRBV12-3 or TRBV12-4 to TRBJ2-5; either TRBD1 or TRBD2 may fit D (5 bases each). This CDR3 is built from 18 residues. The germline V and J ends were trimmed by 1 base and 2 bases, with 20 bases remaining between them. The CDR3 spells CASSLGGTLSFMQETQYF. CDR3 coding DNA: TGTGCCAGCAGTTTAGGAGGGACCCTGAGTTTCATGCAAGAGACCCAGTACTTC.

The table lists this clonotype with many counts. CDR3 coding DNA: TGCGCCAGCAGCTTGGGATTGGGACAGGGGGCGAAAAATGAGCAGTTCTTC. This translates into CASSLGLGQGAKNEQFF. This sequence joins TRBV5-1 and TRBJ2-1, with TRBD1 identical over 12 bases. The CDR3 runs to 17 residues. J was trimmed by 7 bases and V by 0 bases; bases with no gene match: 8. CDR1 and CDR2 from the germline V gene are SGHRS and YFSETQ.

Remarks on this clonotype: With a much larger clone just one base away, this may be a read error. This chain connects TRBV7-2 to TRBJ1-1; possibly TRBD1 for D (5 bases). The length of the CDR3 is 15 residues. CDR1 and CDR2 from the germline V gene are SGHTA and FQGNSA. The CDR3 reads CASSLVHRTNSEAFF. CDR3 nucleotide sequence: TGTGCCAGCAGCTTAGTTCACAGGACGAACTCTGAAGCTTTCTTT.

This clonotype has a count of ten or more. This rearrangement joins TRBV5-1 to TRBJ1-1; TRBD1 might be the D (5 bases). The CDR3 has 16 residues. The V gene lost 1 base and the J gene lost 0 bases, with 13 bases spanning the gap. Looked up from germline, CDR1 is SGHRS and CDR2 is YFSETQ. CDR3 sequence (DNA): TGCGCCAGCAGCTTGCTCCCTGGGACGGTGAACACTGAAGCTTTCTTT. Its protein is CASSLLPGTVNTEAFF.

This clonotype came up many times. V gene TRBV20-1 combines with J gene TRBJ2-1; 11 nucleotides line up with TRBD2. CDR1 and CDR2 from the germline V gene are DFQATT and SNEGSKA (reference sequence). The CDR3 totals 15 residues. The V and J ends lost 5 bases and 5 bases, in that order; junction bases with no gene match: 8. In nucleotides, the CDR3 is TGCAGTGCTGAACACCCTAGCGGGGGGAACAATGAGCAGTTCTTC. It is translated as CSAEHPSGGNNEQFF.

This clonotype was seen repeatedly, ten times or more. The chain has TRBV7-2 and TRBJ2-7, with D unclear. The germline CDR1 and CDR2 sequences are SGHTA and FQGNSA. V was trimmed by 5 bases and J by 7 bases, leaving 21 bases between them. The CDR3 has 15 residues. The CDR3 nucleotides are TGTGCCAGCAGCCCCCAGGCCAACTCACTCGGGGAGCAGTACTTC. It yields the protein CASSPQANSLGEQYF.

This clonotype has a count of ten or more. The J gene is TRBJ1-2, the V gene TRBV20-1, with D possibly TRBD1 on 5 matching bases. The CDR3 has 12 amino acids. V was trimmed by 0 bases and J by 8 bases, leaving 10 bases between them. The germline V gene has CDR1 DFQATT and CDR2 SNEGSKA (reference sequence). The CDR3 loop reads CSAREGGMGYTF. The DNA for the CDR3 is TGCAGTGCTAGAGAGGGGGGAATGGGCTACACCTTC.

This clonotype was recorded many times. The chain carries TRBV27 and TRBJ2-6, with D possibly matching TRBD2 (5 bases). V dropped 5 bases and J dropped 0 bases, with 11 bases sitting between them. Germline CDR1 is MNHEY and CDR2 is SMNVEV (reference sequence). CDR3 length: 16 amino acids. As DNA, the CDR3 is TGTGCCAGCAGTCCCCCGGGGATCTCTGGGGCCAACGTCCTGACTTTC. Translated, it gives CASSPPGISGANVLTF.

The table lists this clonotype with many counts. The V gene is TRBV13, the J gene TRBJ1-1, with D unresolved. This CDR3 has 17 amino acids. Trimming removed 5 bases at V and 1 base at J, with 20 bases between. Germline CDR1 PRHDT, CDR2 FYEKMQ (reference sequence). CDR3 protein: CASSLQDPFTPNTEAFF. The CDR3 DNA follows: TGTGCCAGCAGCCTCCAGGATCCCTTTACTCCGAACACTGAAGCTTTCTTT.

This clonotype occurred many times. DNA of the CDR3: TGTGCCAGCTCCTCCGGGACTAGCGGGGGGGCGGGACAAGAGACCCAGTACTTC. Translation: CASSSGTSGGAGQETQYF. V gene TRBV12-3 or TRBV12-4 combines with J gene TRBJ2-5, with 16 nucleotides matching TRBD2. V shed 8 bases, J shed 2 bases, and the junction held 11 bases outside the gene matches. The CDR3 length is 18 residues.

This clonotype was observed at least ten times. This chain links TRBV9 with TRBJ2-3; a possible D gene is TRBD1 (6 bases). V was clipped by 0 bases and J by 1 base, with 12 bases between them. The germline CDR1 and CDR2 sequences are SGDLS and YYNGEE. The CDR3 is 16 residues long. CDR3 loop: CASSVGRRTGTDTQYF. The CDR3 DNA sequence: TGTGCCAGCAGCGTAGGCCGAAGGACAGGCACAGATACGCAGTATTTT.

This clonotype was counted at least ten times. This chain joins TRBV5-6 and TRBJ1-2, with 7 nucleotides matching TRBD1. Germline V gives CDR1 SGHDT, CDR2 YYEEEE. With 4 bases clipped from V and 3 bases from J, the junction kept 3 bases outside the gene matches. The CDR3 loop spans 13 amino acids. CDR3 sequence: CASSRDSYYGYTF. The DNA for the CDR3 is TGTGCCAGCAGCCGGGACAGTTACTATGGCTACACCTTC.

This clonotype was detected ten times or more. This sequence joins TRBV7-2 and TRBJ2-7; D is uncertain. Germline V gives CDR1 SGHTA, CDR2 FQGNSA. V was cut by 3 bases and J by 3 bases, with 9 bases left in between. The CDR3 has 13 amino acids. The CDR3 region is CASSFVEFYEQYF. CDR3 nucleotides: TGTGCCAGCAGCTTTGTGGAGTTCTACGAGCAGTACTTC.

This clonotype was seen at least ten times. The chain carries TRBV4-3 and TRBJ2-7; no reliable D call. The CDR3 covers 15 residues. V was cut by 0 bases and J by 1 base, with 10 bases left in between. CDR1 and CDR2 (germline): LGHNA, YSLEER. CDR3 sequence (DNA): TGCGCCAGCAGCCAAGAGGCAGTGAGTTCCTACGAGCAGTACTTC. Its protein product is CASSQEAVSSYEQYF.